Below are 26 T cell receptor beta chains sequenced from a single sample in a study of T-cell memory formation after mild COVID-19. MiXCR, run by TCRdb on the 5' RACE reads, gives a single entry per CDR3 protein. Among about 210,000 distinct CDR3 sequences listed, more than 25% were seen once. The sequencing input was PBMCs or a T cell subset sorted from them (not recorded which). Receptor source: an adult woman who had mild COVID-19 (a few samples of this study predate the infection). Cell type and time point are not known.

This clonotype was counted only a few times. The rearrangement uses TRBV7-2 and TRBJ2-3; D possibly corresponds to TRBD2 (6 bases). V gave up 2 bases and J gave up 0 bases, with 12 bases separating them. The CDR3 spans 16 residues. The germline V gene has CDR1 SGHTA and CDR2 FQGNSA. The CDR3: CASSLLGGSSTDTQYF. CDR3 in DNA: TGTGCCAGCAGCTTATTGGGAGGATCTAGCACAGATACGCAGTATTTT.

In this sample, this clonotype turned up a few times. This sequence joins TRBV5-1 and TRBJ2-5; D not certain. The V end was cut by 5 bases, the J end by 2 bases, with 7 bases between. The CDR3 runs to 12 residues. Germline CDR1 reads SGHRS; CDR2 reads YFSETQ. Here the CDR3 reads CASRVPQETQYF. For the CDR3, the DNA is TGCGCCAGCAGGGTCCCTCAAGAGACCCAGTACTTC.

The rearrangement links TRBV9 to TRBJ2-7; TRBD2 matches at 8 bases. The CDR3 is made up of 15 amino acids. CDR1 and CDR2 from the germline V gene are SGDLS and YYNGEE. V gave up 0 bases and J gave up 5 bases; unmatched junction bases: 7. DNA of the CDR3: TGTGCCAGCAGCGTAGCACCGGGACTAGAGGACGAGCAGTACTTC. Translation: CASSVAPGLEDEQYF.

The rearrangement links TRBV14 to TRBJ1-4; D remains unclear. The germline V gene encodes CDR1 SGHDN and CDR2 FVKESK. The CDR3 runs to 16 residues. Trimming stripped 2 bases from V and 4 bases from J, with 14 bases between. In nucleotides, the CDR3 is TGTGCCAGCAGCCAACGCCGGGCCAGGCTTAATGAAAAACTGTTTTTT. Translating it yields CASSQRRARLNEKLFF.

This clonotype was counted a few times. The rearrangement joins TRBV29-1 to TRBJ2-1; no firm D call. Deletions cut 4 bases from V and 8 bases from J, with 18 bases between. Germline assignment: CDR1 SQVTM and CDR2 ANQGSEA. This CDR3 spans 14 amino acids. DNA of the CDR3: TGCAGCGTTGCTGCGGCGATCTCGAACGATGAGCAGTTCTTC. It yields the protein CSVAAAISNDEQFF.

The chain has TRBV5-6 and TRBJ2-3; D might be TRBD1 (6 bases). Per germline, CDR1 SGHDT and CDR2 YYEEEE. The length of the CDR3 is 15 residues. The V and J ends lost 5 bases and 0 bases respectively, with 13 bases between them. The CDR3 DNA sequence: TGTGCCAGCAGTAGGGGCCAGGGGAGCACAGATACGCAGTATTTT. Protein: CASSRGQGSTDTQYF.

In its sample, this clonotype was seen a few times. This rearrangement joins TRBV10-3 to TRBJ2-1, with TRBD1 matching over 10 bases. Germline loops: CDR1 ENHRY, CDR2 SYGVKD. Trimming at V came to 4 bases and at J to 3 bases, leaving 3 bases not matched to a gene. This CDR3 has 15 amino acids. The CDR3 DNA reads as TGTGCCATCAGTGGCCGGGACAGGGGCTACAATGAGCAGTTCTTC. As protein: CAISGRDRGYNEQFF.

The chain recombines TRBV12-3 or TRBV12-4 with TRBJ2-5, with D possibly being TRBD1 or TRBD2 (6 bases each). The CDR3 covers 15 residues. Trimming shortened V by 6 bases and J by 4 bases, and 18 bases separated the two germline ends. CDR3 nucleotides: TGTGCCAGCAGACGAAGACAGGCCGGGGGAGAGACCCAGTACTTC. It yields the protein CASRRRQAGGETQYF.

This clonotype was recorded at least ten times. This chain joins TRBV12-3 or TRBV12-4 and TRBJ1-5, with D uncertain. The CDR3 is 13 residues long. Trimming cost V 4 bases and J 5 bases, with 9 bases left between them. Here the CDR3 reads CASSYQTDQPQHF. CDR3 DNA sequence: TGTGCCAGCAGTTACCAAACAGATCAGCCCCAGCATTTT.

CDR3 sequence: CASSLYGTGYTF. DNA of the CDR3: TGTGCCAGCAGCTTATATGGGACGGGCTACACCTTC. The chain links TRBV7-9 to TRBJ1-2; D is perhaps TRBD1 (5 bases). CDR3 length: 12 residues. The V gene lost 2 bases and the J gene lost 8 bases, with 9 bases spanning the gap. The V gene's germline CDR1 is SEHNR and CDR2 FQNEAQ (reference sequence).

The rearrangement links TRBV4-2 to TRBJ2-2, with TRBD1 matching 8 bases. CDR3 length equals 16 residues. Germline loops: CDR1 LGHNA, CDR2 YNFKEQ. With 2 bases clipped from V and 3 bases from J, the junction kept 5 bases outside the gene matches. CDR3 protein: CASSQLDRGDTGELFF. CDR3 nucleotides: TGTGCCAGCAGCCAACTCGACAGGGGAGACACCGGGGAGCTGTTTTTT.

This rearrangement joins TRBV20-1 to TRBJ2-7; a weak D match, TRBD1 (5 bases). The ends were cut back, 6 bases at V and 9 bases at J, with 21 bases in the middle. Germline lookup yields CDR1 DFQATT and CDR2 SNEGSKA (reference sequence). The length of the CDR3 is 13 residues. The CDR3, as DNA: TGCAGTGCCGGAGTCCCCTCCAGGGATGTGCAGTACTTC. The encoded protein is CSAGVPSRDVQYF.

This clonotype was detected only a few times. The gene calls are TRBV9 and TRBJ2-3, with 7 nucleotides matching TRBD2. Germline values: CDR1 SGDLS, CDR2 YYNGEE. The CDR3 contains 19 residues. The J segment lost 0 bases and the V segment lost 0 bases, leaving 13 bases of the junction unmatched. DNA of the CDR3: TGTGCCAGCAGCGTAGTGCCGGCTAGCGGAACCTCTAGCACAGATACGCAGTATTTT. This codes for CASSVVPASGTSSTDTQYF.

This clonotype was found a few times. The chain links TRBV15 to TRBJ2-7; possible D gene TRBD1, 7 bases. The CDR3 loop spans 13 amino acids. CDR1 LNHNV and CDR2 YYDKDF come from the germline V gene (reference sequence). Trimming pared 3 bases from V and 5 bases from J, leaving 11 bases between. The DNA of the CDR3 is TGTGCCACCAGCAGTGGCAGGGGGGACGAGCAGTACTTC. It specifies CATSSGRGDEQYF.

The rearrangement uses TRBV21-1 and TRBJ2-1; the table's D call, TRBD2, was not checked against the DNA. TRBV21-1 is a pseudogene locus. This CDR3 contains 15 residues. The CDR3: CASSKWGLEIGEQFF. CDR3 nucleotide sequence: TGTGCCAGCAGCAAATGGGGACTGGAAATCGGTGAGCAGTTCTTC.

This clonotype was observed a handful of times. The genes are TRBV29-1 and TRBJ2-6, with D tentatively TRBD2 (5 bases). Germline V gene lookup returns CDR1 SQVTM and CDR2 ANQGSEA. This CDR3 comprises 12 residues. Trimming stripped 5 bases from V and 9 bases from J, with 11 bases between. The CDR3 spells CSVLPGSNVLTF. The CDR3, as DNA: TGCAGCGTTTTACCGGGAAGCAACGTCCTGACTTTC.

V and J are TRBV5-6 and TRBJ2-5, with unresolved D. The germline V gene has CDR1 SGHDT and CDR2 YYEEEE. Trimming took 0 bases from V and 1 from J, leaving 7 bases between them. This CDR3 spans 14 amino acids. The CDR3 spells CASSLASTQETQYF. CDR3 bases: TGTGCCAGCAGCTTGGCCAGTACCCAAGAGACCCAGTACTTC.

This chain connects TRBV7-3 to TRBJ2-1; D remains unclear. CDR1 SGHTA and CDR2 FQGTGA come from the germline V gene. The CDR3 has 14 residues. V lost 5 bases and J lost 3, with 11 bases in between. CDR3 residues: CASSPTANYNEQFF. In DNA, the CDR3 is TGTGCCAGCAGCCCTACAGCAAACTACAATGAGCAGTTCTTC.

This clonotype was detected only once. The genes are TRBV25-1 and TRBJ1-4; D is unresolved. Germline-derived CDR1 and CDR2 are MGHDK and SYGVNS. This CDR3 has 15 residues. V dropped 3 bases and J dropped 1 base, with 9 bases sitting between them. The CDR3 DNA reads TGTGCCAGCAGTGACCTAACTCGAACTAATGAAAAACTGTTTTTT. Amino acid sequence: CASSDLTRTNEKLFF.

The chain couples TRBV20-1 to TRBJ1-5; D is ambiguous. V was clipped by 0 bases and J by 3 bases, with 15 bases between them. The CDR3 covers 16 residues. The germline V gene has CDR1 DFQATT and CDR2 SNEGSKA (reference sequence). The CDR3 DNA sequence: TGCAGTGCTAGAGACCTAGCAACCGTATTCAATCAGCCCCAGCATTTT. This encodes CSARDLATVFNQPQHF.

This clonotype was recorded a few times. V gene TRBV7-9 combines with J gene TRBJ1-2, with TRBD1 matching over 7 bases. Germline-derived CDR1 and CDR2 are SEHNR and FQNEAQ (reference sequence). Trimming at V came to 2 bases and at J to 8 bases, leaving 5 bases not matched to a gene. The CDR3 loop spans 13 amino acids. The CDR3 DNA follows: TGTGCCAGCAGCTTAACGACAGGGCCGGGCTACACCTTC. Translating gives CASSLTTGPGYTF. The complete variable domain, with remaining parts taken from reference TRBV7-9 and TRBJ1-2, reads DTGVSQNPRHKITKRGQNVTFRCDPISEHNRLYWYRQTLGQGPEFLTYFQNEAQLEKSRLLSDRFSAERPKGSFSTLEIQRTEQGDSAMYLCASSLTTGPGYTFGSGTRLTVV.

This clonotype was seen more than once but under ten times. The CDR3 DNA reads TGCGCCAGCAGCTTGCCTACAGGAGTTCAAGAGACCCAGTACTTC. Translating gives CASSLPTGVQETQYF. The chain couples TRBV5-1 to TRBJ2-5, with D perhaps matching TRBD1 (5 bases). Germline values: CDR1 SGHRS, CDR2 YFSETQ. The CDR3 covers 15 residues. V was pared by 1 base and J by 2 bases, with 12 bases between.

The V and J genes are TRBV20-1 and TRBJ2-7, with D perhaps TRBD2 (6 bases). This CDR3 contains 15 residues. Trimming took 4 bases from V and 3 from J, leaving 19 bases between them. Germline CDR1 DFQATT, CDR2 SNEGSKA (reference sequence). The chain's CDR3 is CSATPRRPEGYEQYF. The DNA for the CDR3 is TGCAGTGCTACCCCTAGACGACCGGAGGGCTACGAGCAGTACTTC.

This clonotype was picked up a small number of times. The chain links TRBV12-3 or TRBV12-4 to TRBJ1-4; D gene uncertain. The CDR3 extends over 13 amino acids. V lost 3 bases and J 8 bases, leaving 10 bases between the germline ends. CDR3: CASSFGEGEKLFF. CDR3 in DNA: TGTGCCAGCAGTTTCGGGGAGGGAGAAAAACTGTTTTTT.

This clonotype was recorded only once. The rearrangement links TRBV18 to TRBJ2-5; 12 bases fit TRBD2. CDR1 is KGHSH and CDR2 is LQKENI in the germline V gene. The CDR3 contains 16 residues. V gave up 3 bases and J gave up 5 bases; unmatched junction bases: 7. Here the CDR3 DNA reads TGTGCCAGCTCACCGGATCTAGCGGGAGGGCCGGAGACCCAGTACTTC. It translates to CASSPDLAGGPETQYF.

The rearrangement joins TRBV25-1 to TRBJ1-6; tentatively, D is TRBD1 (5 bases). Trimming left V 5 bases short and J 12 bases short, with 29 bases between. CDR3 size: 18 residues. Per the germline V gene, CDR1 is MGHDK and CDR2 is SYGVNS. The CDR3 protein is CASSHPGGTAGLTEPLHF. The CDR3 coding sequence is TGTGCCAGCAGTCACCCCGGCGGGACCGCGGGACTTACCGAACCCCTCCACTTT.